These T cell receptor beta chains were read from a single sample in a study of prognosis after radiotherapy for stage I lung cancer. TCRdb re-derived calls from the multiplex PCR reads in MiXCR, one entry per CDR3 protein. This sample has roughly 15,000 distinct CDR3 sequences, with more than 25% found just once. The sample consisted of PBMCs, taken before or after stereotactic body radiation therapy (not recorded which). The receptors shown here come from a donor at least 50 years old with non-small cell lung cancer. Each CDR3 is given with its conserved first and last residue. A D gene is named only where the DNA matches it firmly. The size field is filled for only some rows; it gives once, few, many or a size class.

d_call	j_call	clone_size	v_call	cdr3_aa	cdr3_nt
TRBD2	TRBJ2-3	many	TRBV7-6	CASSLALAADTQYF	TGTGCCAGCAGCTTAGCACTAGCGGCAGATACGCAGTATTTT
-	TRBJ2-7	many	TRBV7-9	CASSLASGEYEQYF	TGTGCCAGCAGCTTAGCCAGTGGCGAATACGAGCAGTACTTC
-	TRBJ2-2	-	TRBV28	CASSFRYRINTGELFF	TGTGCCAGCAGTTTTCGGTACAGGATAAACACCGGGGAGCTGTTTTTT
-	TRBJ1-2	many	TRBV9	CASANAGDNGYTF	TGTGCCAGCGCGAATGCAGGGGACAATGGCTACACCTTC
TRBD1	TRBJ1-1	many	TRBV7-8	CASSLLSGGRGAFF	TGTGCCAGCAGCTTACTCTCAGGGGGCAGAGGAGCTTTCTTT
TRBD1	TRBJ2-7	-	TRBV15	CVTSTGQGSYEQYF	TGTGTCACCAGCACAGGACAGGGGTCCTACGAGCAGTACTTC
TRBD2	TRBJ2-1	-	TRBV12-3/TRBV12-4	CASRTSSYNEQFF	TGTGCCAGCCGGACTAGCTCCTACAATGAGCAGTTCTTC
TRBD1	TRBJ1-5	many	TRBV28	CASSWGTGNQPQHF	TGTGCCAGCTCCTGGGGGACAGGCAATCAGCCCCAGCATTTT
TRBD1	TRBJ2-1	many	TRBV13	CASSAAGTGEYNEQFF	TGTGCCAGCAGCGCCGCCGGGACAGGAGAGTACAATGAGCAGTTCTTC
-	TRBJ2-7	medium-sized	TRBV7-8	CASSHRTQSYEQYF	TGTGCCAGCAGCCACCGGACTCAATCCTACGAGCAGTACTTC
-	TRBJ2-5	few	TRBV6-1	CASSRGGDETQYF	TGTGCCAGCAGCAGGGGGGGGGACGAGACCCAGTACTTC
TRBD1	TRBJ1-1	many	TRBV5-1	CASSLGQGALGGTEAFF	TGCGCCAGCAGCTTGGGACAGGGAGCTTTAGGCGGCACTGAAGCTTTCTTT
TRBD1	TRBJ2-3	many	TRBV7-6	CASSLGTGVVDTQYF	TGTGCCAGCAGTTTGGGGACAGGGGTAGTAGATACGCAGTATTTT
TRBD1	TRBJ1-6	medium-sized	TRBV4-1	CASSQRGQGDSPLHF	TGCGCCAGCAGCCAGAGAGGACAGGGGGACTCACCCCTCCACTTT
-	TRBJ2-3	many	TRBV20-1	CSARRQASTDTQYF	TGCAGTGCTAGAAGACAAGCTAGCACAGATACGCAGTATTTT
-	TRBJ1-4	many	TRBV2	CASRDRRDEKLFF	TGTGCCAGCAGAGACAGGCGCGACGAAAAACTGTTTTTT
-	TRBJ2-1	-	TRBV7-9	CASSLVWEQFFGPPNYNEQFF	-
-	TRBJ1-2	many	TRBV4-1	CASSQNQGLIYGYTF	TGCGCCAGCAGCCAGAACCAGGGTCTTATCTATGGCTACACCTTC
TRBD2	TRBJ2-2	many	TRBV20-1	CSARAGAGGVGTGELFF	TGCAGTGCTAGAGCCGGAGCGGGAGGGGTGGGAACCGGGGAGCTGTTTTTT
TRBD2	TRBJ2-1	-	TRBV20-1	CSAESPGGFNEQFF	TGCAGTGCTGAGTCCCCGGGAGGGTTCAATGAGCAGTTCTTC
TRBD2	TRBJ2-5	many	TRBV12-3/TRBV12-4	CASRRELRETQYF	TGTGCCAGCAGGCGGGAGCTGAGGGAGACCCAGTACTTC
-	TRBJ2-3	-	TRBV27	CASSSRLSGCTDTQYF	TGTGCCAGCAGTTCCCGACTATCGGGGTGCACAGATACGCAGTATTTT
TRBD1	TRBJ1-2	many	TRBV6-1	CASSRDRSGYGYTF	TGTGCCAGCAGTCGGGACAGATCGGGGTATGGCTACACCTTC
-	TRBJ2-1	once	TRBV5-5	CASSPGGDSEQFF	TGTGCCAGCAGCCCGGGTGGGGATAGTGAGCAGTTCTTC
-	TRBJ2-7	-	TRBV4-1	CASSPKHGGYEQYF	TGCGCCAGCAGCCCCAAACATGGTGGCTACGAGCAGTACTTC
TRBD2	TRBJ2-3	medium-sized	TRBV2	CASSTSGRPGADTQYF	TGTGCCAGCAGCACTAGCGGGAGGCCGGGAGCAGATACGCAGTATTTT
-	TRBJ2-1	medium-sized	TRBV7-2	CASSLNRGPYNEQFF	TGTGCCAGCAGCCTGAACCGGGGCCCCTACAATGAGCAGTTCTTC
TRBD2	TRBJ2-1	many	TRBV20-1	CSARDLASGDGEQFF	TGCAGTGCTAGAGATCTTGCTAGCGGGGACGGTGAGCAGTTCTTC
-	TRBJ2-5	many	TRBV12-3/TRBV12-4	CASSLRETQYF	TGTGCCAGCAGTTTACGGGAGACCCAGTACTTC
-	TRBJ2-5	medium-sized	TRBV20-1	CSARDMRDQETQYF	TGCAGTGCGCGAGACATGCGGGACCAAGAGACCCAGTACTTC
TRBD2	TRBJ2-1	many	TRBV20-1	CSATGGGREQFF	TGCAGTGCCACGGGGGGCGGGAGGGAGCAGTTCTTC
TRBD1	TRBJ1-4	many	TRBV4-3	CASSQQYQGGNEKLFF	TGCGCCAGCAGCCAACAATACCAGGGGGGAAATGAAAAACTGTTTTTT
TRBD1	TRBJ1-5	many	TRBV19	CASSISQGGGQPQHF	TGTGCCAGTAGTATCTCCCAGGGAGGGGGCCAGCCCCAGCATTTT
-	TRBJ2-1	many	TRBV7-8	CASRGRLVDEQFF	TGTGCCAGCAGGGGGAGACTAGTCGATGAGCAGTTCTTC